A single sample is the source of the 24 T cell receptor beta chains below, sequenced in a study of blood T cell repertoires in COVID-19. Only in-frame clones appear in the TCRdb table, and some are missing; sequencing was by immunoSEQ multiplex PCR. The repertoire has 140,000 to 150,000 clones, about 90% of them found once; the top ten carry around 11%. The sample taken for sequencing was PBMCs or T cells enriched from blood (not recorded which). The receptors shown here come from a man between 60 and 75 years old who had recovered from COVID-19.

This chain joins TRBV9 and TRBJ1-6; D is uncertain. The CDR3 sequence is 13 residues long. Trimming removed 0 bases from V and 10 bases from J, with 8 bases in between. CDR1 and CDR2 from the germline V gene are SGDLS and YYNGEE. The CDR3 DNA reads TGTGCCAGCAGCGTAGCTGTGCGGTCACCCCTCCACTTT. This encodes CASSVAVRSPLHF.

The sample holds one count of this clone. The chain combines TRBV11-2 with TRBJ1-1; no definite D call. The germline gives CDR1 SGHAT, CDR2 FQNNGV. Trimming took 0 bases from V and 4 from J, leaving 6 bases between them. This CDR3 contains 13 residues. The CDR3 is CASSLDLATEAFF. CDR3 coding DNA: TGTGCCAGCAGCTTAGATCTGGCCACTGAAGCTTTCTTT.

This rearrangement joins TRBV7-7 to TRBJ2-2, with 8 bases that match TRBD1. Germline CDR1 is SSHAT and CDR2 is FNYEAQ (reference sequence). The ends lost 3 bases at V and 2 bases at J; junction bases unmatched: 2. The CDR3 is 15 amino acids. CDR3 nucleotides: TGTGCCAGCAGCTTCGGACAGGGTAACACCGGGGAGCTGTTTTTT. This gives the protein CASSFGQGNTGELFF.

The chain has TRBV4-1 and TRBJ1-2, with 7 bases fitting TRBD1. The length of the CDR3 is 15 residues. The V gene end was trimmed by 2 bases and the J gene end by 4 bases; junction bases not matched to a gene: 7. Germline CDR1 reads MGHRA; CDR2 reads YSYEKL. CDR3 nucleotides: TGCGCCAGCAGCCAACCCGACAGGGTAGGCTATGGCTACACCTTC. Amino acid sequence: CASSQPDRVGYGYTF.

The chain recombines TRBV3-1 (or the pseudogene TRBV3-2) with TRBJ1-4; no clear D gene. Trimming pared 3 bases from V and 7 bases from J, leaving 9 bases between. This CDR3 has 13 residues. CDR1 is LGHDT and CDR2 is YNNKEL in the germline V gene (reference sequence). The CDR3 spells CASSHWGGEKLFF. CDR3 in DNA: TGTGCCAGCAGCCATTGGGGAGGTGAAAAACTGTTTTTT.

The V gene is TRBV28, the J gene TRBJ1-4; possible D gene TRBD1, 5 bases. Trimming removed 3 bases at V and 8 bases at J, with 16 bases between. The CDR3 contains 15 residues. CDR1 and CDR2 (germline): MDHEN, SYDVKM. CDR3 in DNA: TGTGCCAGCAGTTTCCCACACTCAGGGAACGAAAAACTGTTTTTT. Its protein is CASSFPHSGNEKLFF.

The rearrangement joins TRBV5-1 to TRBJ2-7; 9 bases fit TRBD1. V lost 5 bases to trimming and J lost 4 bases; unmatched junction nucleotides: 7. CDR1 is SGHRS, CDR2 YFSETQ, per germline. The CDR3 sequence is 14 residues long. CDR3 sequence: CASSPGQGNYEQYF. DNA for the CDR3: TGCGCCAGCAGTCCCGGACAGGGGAATTACGAGCAGTACTTC. The whole variable domain, filled in from reference TRBV5-1 and TRBJ2-7, reads KAGVTQTPRYLIKTRGQQVTLSCSPISGHRSVSWYQQTPGQGLQFLFEYFSETQRNKGNFPGRFSGRQFSNSRSEMNVSTLELGDSALYLCASSPGQGNYEQYFGPGTRLTVT.

The V gene is TRBV7-8, the J gene TRBJ1-6; 7 bases map to TRBD1. CDR3 length equals 15 residues. Germline-derived CDR1 and CDR2 are SGHVS and FQNEAQ. The V and J ends lost 5 bases and 3 bases, in that order; junction bases with no gene match: 4. The DNA of the CDR3 is TGTGCCAGCAGCCCCCAGGGGGACTATAATTCACCCCTCCACTTT. Translation gives CASSPQGDYNSPLHF.

The J gene is TRBJ2-1, the V gene TRBV28; 7 positions agree with TRBD2. Germline assignment: CDR1 MDHEN and CDR2 SYDVKM. The CDR3 loop spans 15 amino acids. The junction had 6 bases not matched to a gene; V was cut back by 7 bases and J by 0 bases. This CDR3 is CASTGLLSSYNEQFF. The CDR3, as DNA: TGTGCCAGCACGGGACTACTAAGCTCCTACAATGAGCAGTTCTTC.

The CDR3 region is CASSKRSRQGGNTEAFF. In nucleotides, the CDR3 is TGTGCCAGCAGCAAAAGGAGTAGACAGGGGGGGAACACTGAAGCTTTCTTT. The chain recombines TRBV21-1 with TRBJ1-1; the table's D call of TRBD1 was not tested on the DNA. TRBV21-1 has pseudogene status. The CDR3 extends over 17 amino acids.

The V and J genes are TRBV19 and TRBJ2-7; the match to TRBD2 covers 9 bases. V was clipped by 2 bases and J by 6 bases; unmatched bases: 5. The CDR3 length is 14 residues. Germline values: CDR1 LNHDA, CDR2 SQIVND (reference sequence). The CDR3 reads CASSILGGRGEQYF. CDR3 coding DNA: TGTGCCAGTAGTATACTTGGCGGGAGGGGCGAGCAGTACTTC.

The chain recombines TRBV5-6 with TRBJ2-5; 11 nucleotides agree with TRBD1. Germline values: CDR1 SGHDT, CDR2 YYEEEE. The V segment lost 4 bases and the J segment 5 bases; nucleotides outside the gene matches: 7. The CDR3 contains 15 residues. CDR3 DNA: TGTGCCAGCAGCCCCGGACAGGGGGCGCGGGAGACCCAGTACTTC. It translates to CASSPGQGARETQYF.

The genes are TRBV29-1 and TRBJ1-4; D gene ambiguous. Trimming shortened V by 4 bases and J by 5 bases, and 8 bases separated the two germline ends. Germline V lookup: CDR1 SQVTM, CDR2 ANQGSEA. The CDR3 length is 12 residues. The CDR3 bases are TGCAGCGTTGTAGGCGGAAATGAAAAACTGTTTTTT. This translates into CSVVGGNEKLFF.

This clone is a singleton in its sample. The J gene is TRBJ2-1, the V gene TRBV5-4; TRBD2 agrees at 10 bases. CDR3 length equals 16 residues. Trimming cost V 4 bases and J 7 bases; bases outside gene matches: 11. CDR1 is SGHNT, CDR2 YYREEE, per germline (reference sequence). The CDR3 spells CASSPNVAGGGNEQFF. CDR3 bases: TGTGCCAGCAGCCCAAACGTAGCGGGAGGAGGAAATGAGCAGTTCTTC.

The chain's CDR3 is CASSSGLREQYF. The CDR3 nucleotides read TGTGCCAGTAGTTCTGGGCTACGCGAGCAGTACTTC. The rearrangement links TRBV19 to TRBJ2-7; no definite D call. The germline CDR1 and CDR2 sequences are LNHDA and SQIVND (reference sequence). V lost 5 bases and J lost 6, with 11 bases in between. The CDR3 is 12 residues long.

CDR3 amino acids: CASSFKRGNNEQFF. CDR3 nucleotide sequence: TGTGCCAGCAGTTTTAAGCGGGGGAACAATGAGCAGTTCTTC. V is TRBV28 and J is TRBJ2-1, with TRBD2 matching over 8 bases. With 3 bases clipped from V and 5 bases from J, the junction kept 3 bases outside the gene matches. Germline CDR1 reads MDHEN; CDR2 reads SYDVKM. The CDR3 runs to 14 residues.

This chain links TRBV5-1 with TRBJ2-1, with D possibly matching TRBD1 (5 bases). The CDR3 spans 12 residues. The V gene lost 7 bases and the J gene lost 9 bases, with 14 bases spanning the gap. Germline V gene lookup returns CDR1 SGHRS and CDR2 YFSETQ. CDR3 in DNA: TGCGCCAGCGGACCAGGGCTAGGTGAGCAGTTCTTC. Amino acids: CASGPGLGEQFF. The variable domain in full, with the rest retrieved from reference TRBV5-1 and TRBJ2-1, is KAGVTQTPRYLIKTRGQQVTLSCSPISGHRSVSWYQQTPGQGLQFLFEYFSETQRNKGNFPGRFSGRQFSNSRSEMNVSTLELGDSALYLCASGPGLGEQFFGPGTRLTVL.

This clone was observed a handful of times. The chain recombines TRBV10-3 with TRBJ1-4; D call uncertain. CDR1 ENHRY and CDR2 SYGVKD come from the germline V gene. Trimming pared 4 bases from V and 3 bases from J, leaving 6 bases between. CDR3 length: 13 amino acids. The CDR3 loop reads CAISASPNEKLFF. The CDR3 coding sequence is TGTGCCATCAGTGCGAGTCCTAATGAAAAACTGTTTTTT.

V usage is TRBV5-1 and J usage is TRBJ2-2, with D hard to call. Germline CDR1 SGHRS, CDR2 YFSETQ. V shed 0 bases and J shed 6 bases, with 9 bases lying between them. The CDR3 covers 14 residues. The CDR3 sequence: CASSLVTTAGELFF. In DNA form, the CDR3 reads TGCGCCAGCAGCTTGGTAACTACGGCCGGGGAGCTGTTTTTT.

The chain combines TRBV25-1 with TRBJ1-5, with a possible D match to TRBD1 (5 bases). Trimming stripped 4 bases from V and 8 bases from J, with 12 bases between. CDR1 and CDR2 from the germline V gene are MGHDK and SYGVNS. This CDR3 has 13 amino acids. The CDR3 loop reads CASSGAGREPQHF. The DNA for the CDR3 is TGTGCCAGCAGTGGGGCAGGGAGGGAGCCCCAGCATTTT.

J is TRBJ2-7 and V is TRBV28; D is possibly TRBD2 (6 bases). The ends were cut back, 3 bases at V and 0 bases at J, with 12 bases in the middle. The CDR3 extends over 15 amino acids. CDR1 and CDR2 (germline): MDHEN, SYDVKM. Here the CDR3 DNA reads TGTGCCAGCAGTTTTCTTGGGGGGAGCTCCTACGAGCAGTACTTC. It encodes CASSFLGGSSYEQYF.

The rearrangement joins TRBV2 to TRBJ2-3; TRBD2 is a possible D gene (6 bases). Germline V lookup: CDR1 SNHLY, CDR2 FYNNEI. This CDR3 contains 15 residues. V was pared by 6 bases and J by 0 bases, with 13 bases between. The CDR3 DNA reads as TGTGCCAGCAGCCCCCGGGACTTTAGCACAGATACGCAGTATTTT. Its translation is CASSPRDFSTDTQYF.

The chain is built from TRBV4-2 and TRBJ2-5; D perhaps matches TRBD2 (7 bases). V lost 1 base to trimming and J lost 7 bases, with 19 bases between them. The germline V gene encodes CDR1 LGHNA and CDR2 YNFKEQ. CDR3 length equals 16 residues. For the CDR3, the DNA is TGTGCCAGCAGCCAAGGATCGGGCGGGGGCGAGGGGACCCAGTACTTC. It specifies CASSQGSGGGEGTQYF.

This clone was seen a single time. The chain has TRBV6-5 and TRBJ2-7, with a weak D call TRBD2 (5 bases). This CDR3 comprises 13 residues. Germline CDR1 and CDR2: MNHEY and SVGAGI. V lost 0 bases and J lost 6, with 9 bases in between. The CDR3 DNA follows: TGTGCCAGCAGTTACTCGTTCGGGGTCGAGCAGTACTTC. This codes for CASSYSFGVEQYF.